This TCR beta chain was sequenced in a study of T cell repertoires in cytomegalovirus infection. Whole-study context: From public TCR beta signatures came an indication of both CMV infection and matching HLA type.

Many counts were recorded for this clonotype. The antigen remains unidentified. Whole-study results and caveats: HLA-C-restricted CMV clonotypes gave the most frequent clonotype in two of eight donors. Cumulative public TCR beta family frequency identified CMV carriers with the relevant HLA.

A single record per CDR3 protein comes from TCRdb applying MiXCR to the reads. There are about 530,000 distinct CDR3 sequences in the sample; around 27% occur only once, and approximately 13% lies in the top ten. Germline V gives CDR1 SEHNR, CDR2 FQNEAQ (reference sequence). This CDR3 has 14 residues. Between the trimmed V and J ends, which lost 6 bases and 3 bases, there was a span of 11 bases. Input material: PBMCs. This TCR was sampled from a human donor in good health (CMV status not recorded). Some clones in this sample may be carry-over from other donors' samples. The rearrangement joins TRBV7-9 to TRBJ1-4; D remains ambiguous. The CDR3 nucleotides read TGTGCCAGCAGAACGGACGCACCTAATGAAAAACTGTTTTTT. Translating gives CASRTDAPNEKLFF.